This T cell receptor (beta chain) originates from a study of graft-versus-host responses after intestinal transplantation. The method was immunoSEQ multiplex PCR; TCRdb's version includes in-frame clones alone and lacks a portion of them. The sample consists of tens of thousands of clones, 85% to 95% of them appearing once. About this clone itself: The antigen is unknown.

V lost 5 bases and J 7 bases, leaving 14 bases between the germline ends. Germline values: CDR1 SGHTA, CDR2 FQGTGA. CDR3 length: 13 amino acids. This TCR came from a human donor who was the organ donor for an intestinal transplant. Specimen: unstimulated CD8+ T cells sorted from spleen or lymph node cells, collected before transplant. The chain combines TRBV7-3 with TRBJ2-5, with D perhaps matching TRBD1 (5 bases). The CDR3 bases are TGTGCCAGCAGCCCGGGCAGGGTGGGGACCCAGTACTTC. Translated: CASSPGRVGTQYF. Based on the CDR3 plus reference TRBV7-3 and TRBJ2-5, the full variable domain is GAGVSQTPSNKVTEKGKYVELRCDPISGHTALYWYRQSLGQGPEFLIYFQGTGAADDSGLPNDRFFAVRPEGSVSTLKIQRTERGDSAVYLCASSPGRVGTQYFGPGTRLLVL.